This passage covers 22 T cell receptor beta chains from one sample sequenced in a study of CD8 T cells in ankylosing spondylitis. TCRdb analysed the 5' RACE reads with MiXCR anew, one entry per CDR3 protein. The sample holds just over 350,000 distinct CDR3 sequences; roughly 20% are singletons and the top ten take around 14%. The sequencing input was blood, either unsorted or a sorted T cell fraction (not recorded which). The receptors here all came from a male donor with ankylosing spondylitis or in good health (not recorded which).

This clonotype was observed a few times. The rearrangement uses TRBV6-2 or TRBV6-3 and TRBJ2-7, with 9 bases lining up with TRBD1. Germline V gene data show CDR1 as MNHEY and CDR2 as SVGEGT. The CDR3 runs 19 residues. V lost 4 bases and J lost 0; bases outside the gene matches: 16. Here the CDR3 reads CASSSDPWGQGKYSYEQYF. CDR3 DNA sequence: TGTGCCAGCAGTTCCGATCCCTGGGGACAGGGAAAATACTCCTACGAGCAGTACTTC.

This sequence joins TRBV6-1 and TRBJ1-1; D unclear. Germline loops: CDR1 MNHNS, CDR2 SASEGT. V lost 1 base to trimming and J lost 11 bases, with 5 bases between them. This CDR3 contains 10 residues. The CDR3 nucleotides read TGTGCCAGCAGTGAAGTAGGGGCTTTCTTT. It encodes CASSEVGAFF.

This clonotype has only a few counts. The chain employs TRBV3-1 and TRBJ2-1; D is uncertain. V was shortened by 3 bases and J by 1 base, with 13 bases between the two germline ends. CDR1 LGHDT and CDR2 YNNKEL come from the germline V gene (reference sequence). There are 16 residues in the CDR3. CDR3 DNA: TGTGCCAGCAGCCAGGACCCCCCAGAATCCTACAATGAGCAGTTCTTC. This gives the protein CASSQDPPESYNEQFF.

This clonotype came up a few times. The rearrangement uses TRBV24-1 and TRBJ2-1; no clear D. V lost 3 bases to trimming and J lost 12 bases, with 11 bases between them. The CDR3 length is 12 residues. Per germline, CDR1 KGHDR and CDR2 SFDVKD. The CDR3 nucleotides are TGTGCCACCAGTGATCGGATCTGGGGGCAGTTCTTC. As protein: CATSDRIWGQFF.

Of note for this clonotype: This may stem from a read error, because a much larger clone lies one nucleotide away. CDR3 in DNA: TGCGCCAGCAGCCAAGAGGGCAGGGGCACAGATACGCAGTATTTT. As protein: CASSQEGRGTDTQYF. The chain joins TRBV4-1 to TRBJ2-3; a possible D gene is TRBD1 (5 bases). The CDR3 has 15 amino acids. The germline V and J ends were trimmed by 0 bases and 1 base, with 8 bases remaining between them. Per the germline V gene, CDR1 is MGHRA and CDR2 is YSYEKL.

The V gene is TRBV9, the J gene TRBJ1-6; TRBD1 agrees at 7 bases. V shed 0 bases, J shed 7 bases, and the junction held 4 bases outside the gene matches. The CDR3 sequence is 15 residues long. Germline V lookup: CDR1 SGDLS, CDR2 YYNGEE. CDR3 in DNA: TGTGCCAGCAGCGTAGGTGACAGGGCGAATTCACCCCTCCACTTT. This encodes CASSVGDRANSPLHF.

This chain links TRBV9 with TRBJ2-2; a weak D match, TRBD2 (6 bases). Trimming stripped 2 bases from V and 2 bases from J, with 10 bases between. The germline V gene has CDR1 SGDLS and CDR2 YYNGEE. The CDR3 sequence is 15 residues long. CDR3 nucleotide sequence: TGTGCCAGCAGCGTCGGAGGGGATAACACCGGGGAGCTGTTTTTT. The encoded protein is CASSVGGDNTGELFF.

This clonotype was counted many times. V is TRBV12-3 or TRBV12-4 and J is TRBJ2-7; D is unresolved. The CDR3 is 11 residues long. Trimming removed 6 bases at V and 2 bases at J, with 5 bases between. CDR3 in amino acids: CASSFTYEQYF. The DNA for the CDR3 is TGTGCCAGCAGCTTTACCTACGAGCAGTACTTC.

The chain has TRBV30 and TRBJ2-7; D not resolved. Trimming shortened V by 3 bases and J by 6 bases, and 15 bases separated the two germline ends. Per germline, CDR1 GTSNPN and CDR2 SVGIG (reference sequence). This CDR3 has 13 residues. The CDR3 nucleotides are TGTGCCTGGAGAGCGAGGTCCCGTCCCGAGCAGTACTTC. It translates to CAWRARSRPEQYF. Supplemented by reference TRBV30 and TRBJ2-7, the full variable domain reads SQTIHQWPATLVQPVGSPLSLECTVEGTSNPNLYWYRQAAGRGLQLLFYSVGIGQISSEVPQNLSASRPQDRQFILSSKKLLLSDSGFYLCAWRARSRPEQYFGPGTRLTVT.

The V call is TRBV24-1, the J call TRBJ2-2, with no clear D. Germline V gene data show CDR1 as KGHDR and CDR2 as SFDVKD. V lost 1 base to trimming and J lost 4 bases, with 6 bases between them. The CDR3 length is 14 residues. The CDR3 DNA sequence: TGTGCCACCAGTGATTTACGGGCCACCGGGGAGCTGTTTTTT. The encoded protein is CATSDLRATGELFF.

The CDR3 DNA is TGTGCCAGCAGCCCACGGATGAACACCGGGGAGCTGTTTTTT. Translating it yields CASSPRMNTGELFF. The chain is built from TRBV6-1 and TRBJ2-2; D is unclear. Germline values: CDR1 MNHNS, CDR2 SASEGT. Trimming took off 6 bases at V and 1 base at J, with 9 bases between the two ends. The CDR3 contains 14 residues.

The gene calls are TRBV3-1 and TRBJ1-2; D possibly corresponds to TRBD1 (6 bases). Germline loops: CDR1 LGHDT, CDR2 YNNKEL (reference sequence). This CDR3 spans 16 amino acids. Trimming removed 0 bases from V and 4 bases from J, with 15 bases in between. The CDR3 region is CASSQDTTIQGYGYTF. CDR3 bases: TGTGCCAGCAGCCAAGATACAACGATACAGGGCTATGGCTACACCTTC.

The V call is TRBV13, the J call TRBJ2-7; 7 positions agree with TRBD1. The V gene's germline CDR1 is PRHDT and CDR2 FYEKMQ (reference sequence). CDR3 size: 14 residues. The V segment lost 5 bases and the J segment 5 bases; nucleotides outside the gene matches: 9. The CDR3: CASSKAPTGDEQYF. The DNA for the CDR3 is TGTGCCAGCAGCAAAGCCCCCACAGGGGACGAGCAGTACTTC.

The chain joins TRBV30 to TRBJ2-4; D unresolved. Trimming pared 5 bases from V and 2 bases from J, leaving 13 bases between. Germline V CDR1 and CDR2: GTSNPN, SVGIG (reference sequence). This CDR3 has 14 residues. CDR3 in DNA: TGTGCCTGGCTCCTTTGGGCCCCCAAAAACATTCAGTACTTC. Protein sequence: CAWLLWAPKNIQYF.

The sample holds many counts of this clonotype. V is TRBV12-3 or TRBV12-4 and J is TRBJ1-1; D not certain. The V end lost 3 bases, the J end lost 0 bases, and 8 bases lay between the germline ends. This CDR3 is 14 amino acids long. CDR3 protein: CASSFDGMNTEAFF. The CDR3 region has the DNA TGTGCCAGCAGTTTCGACGGCATGAACACTGAAGCTTTCTTT.

This clonotype was detected only a few times. The CDR3, as DNA: TGCAGTGCCACCTACAGTGCGCAAATGTACGAGCAGTACTTC. This translates into CSATYSAQMYEQYF. The chain is built from TRBV20-1 and TRBJ2-7, with D unresolved. Trimming took 6 bases from V and 4 from J, leaving 19 bases between them. The CDR3 has 14 residues. The germline CDR1 and CDR2 sequences are DFQATT and SNEGSKA (reference sequence).

This chain connects TRBV6-2 or TRBV6-3 to TRBJ2-2; perhaps TRBD2 as D (6 bases). V was trimmed by 5 bases and J by 3 bases, leaving 13 bases between them. The CDR3 is made up of 15 amino acids. The V gene's germline CDR1 is MNHEY and CDR2 SVGEGT. CDR3 bases: TGTGCCAGCAGTACCCTATGGGGGGACACCGGGGAGCTGTTTTTT. It specifies CASSTLWGDTGELFF.

This clonotype has only a few counts. The chain employs TRBV6-5 and TRBJ2-3; 10 nucleotides match TRBD2. The germline V gene encodes CDR1 MNHEY and CDR2 SVGAGI. V shed 2 bases and J 1 base; nucleotides not matched to a gene: 6. This CDR3 is built from 17 residues. The CDR3 spells CASSYPPSGGRTDTQYF. For the CDR3, the DNA is TGTGCCAGCAGTTACCCCCCTAGCGGGGGTCGCACAGATACGCAGTATTTT.

This chain uses TRBV3-1 with TRBJ2-3; 11 bases align to TRBD2. The germline CDR1 and CDR2 sequences are LGHDT and YNNKEL (reference sequence). Trimming at V came to 0 bases and at J to 8 bases, leaving 7 bases not matched to a gene. The CDR3 contains 16 residues. CDR3 in amino acids: CASSQEGLAEAVTQYF. CDR3 bases: TGTGCCAGCAGCCAAGAGGGACTAGCGGAGGCGGTTACGCAGTATTTT.

The rearrangement joins TRBV7-9 to TRBJ1-1; D might be TRBD1 (6 bases). Trimming stripped 5 bases from V and 10 bases from J, with 17 bases between. Germline V gene sequence: CDR1 SEHNR, CDR2 FQNEAQ (reference sequence). The CDR3 is 13 residues long. The CDR3 nucleotides are TGTGCCAGCAGCCCACAGGGTGACGGGGCAGCTTTCTTT. Translating gives CASSPQGDGAAFF. The variable domain in full, completed from reference TRBV7-9 and TRBJ1-1, reads DTGVSQNPRHKITKRGQNVTFRCDPISEHNRLYWYRQTLGQGPEFLTYFQNEAQLEKSRLLSDRFSAERPKGSFSTLEIQRTEQGDSAMYLCASSPQGDGAAFFGQGTRLTVV.

In DNA form, the CDR3 reads TGTGCCAGCAGTCGATCCTCTACCCGTTTCTCCGGGGAGCTGTTTTTT. As protein: CASSRSSTRFSGELFF. The V and J genes are TRBV6-2 or TRBV6-3 and TRBJ2-2; no clear D. CDR3 size: 16 residues. The germline CDR1 and CDR2 sequences are MNHEY and SVGEGT. Trimming stripped 5 bases from V and 6 bases from J, with 19 bases between.

There are a few counts of this clonotype. The rearrangement links TRBV4-1 to TRBJ2-3; D not certain. With 1 base removed from V and 2 bases from J, the gap between germline ends came to 4 bases. Germline V CDR1 and CDR2: MGHRA, YSYEKL. The CDR3 extends over 13 amino acids. As DNA, the CDR3 is TGCGCCAGCAGCCAAGTTTACACAGATACGCAGTATTTT. Amino acid sequence: CASSQVYTDTQYF.